This TCR beta chain was found in a study of early T cells in non-severe SARS-CoV-2 infection. Study-level results: CD4 and private specificities were missed by VDJdb matching, which favored anti-spike CD8 responses.

In regard to this clonotype: Its antigen is unknown.

Unique molecular identifier tags were affixed to discrete cDNA molecules. One entry per CDR3 protein, called by TCRdb with MiXCR from the 5' RACE reads. The sample has more than 80,000 distinct CDR3 sequences, over 15% seen once; the top ten hold around 1.3%. The CDR3 loop spans 12 amino acids. V gave up 7 bases and J gave up 3 bases, with 10 bases separating them. Germline CDR1 reads LGHNT; CDR2 reads FRNRAP. The chain couples TRBV12-5 to TRBJ2-7; D is perhaps TRBD1 or TRBD2 (5 bases each). The sample taken for sequencing was whole blood. This sequence was found in an adult who was a healthcare worker with PCR-confirmed SARS-CoV-2 infection or an uninfected control (not recorded which). The CDR3 loop reads CASAGSVYEQYF. CDR3 coding DNA: TGTGCTAGTGCAGGGAGTGTCTACGAGCAGTACTTC.